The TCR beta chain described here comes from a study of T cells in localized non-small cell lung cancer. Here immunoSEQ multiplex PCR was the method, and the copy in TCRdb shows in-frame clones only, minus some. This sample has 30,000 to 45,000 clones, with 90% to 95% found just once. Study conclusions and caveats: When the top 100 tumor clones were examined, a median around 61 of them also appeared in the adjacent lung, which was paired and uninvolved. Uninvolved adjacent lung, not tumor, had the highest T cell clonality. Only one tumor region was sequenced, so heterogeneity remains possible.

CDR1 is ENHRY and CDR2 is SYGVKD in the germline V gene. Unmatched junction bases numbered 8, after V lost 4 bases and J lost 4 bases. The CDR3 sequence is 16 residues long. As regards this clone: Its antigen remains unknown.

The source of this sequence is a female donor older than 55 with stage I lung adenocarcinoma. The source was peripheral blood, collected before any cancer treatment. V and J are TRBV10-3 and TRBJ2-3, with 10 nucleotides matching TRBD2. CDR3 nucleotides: TGTGCCATCAGTGGAATAAGCGGGGGGGCCCCAGATACGCAGTATTTT. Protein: CAISGISGGAPDTQYF.